These T cell receptor beta chains were read from a single sample in a study of blood T cells in healthy people across ages. TCRdb fed the 5' RACE reads into MiXCR, producing one record per CDR3 protein. The sample contains roughly 680,000 distinct CDR3 sequences, about 51% of which appear only once. Sequencing used blood. The receptors originated from a woman of 80 years or more in good health. CDR3s include the opening cysteine and the closing phenylalanine or tryptophan. The order of the fields is V gene, J gene, D gene, clone size, CDR3 DNA, CDR3 protein. A D gene is named only where the DNA matches it firmly. Clone size is not always given. Where it is, it says once, few, many or a class for expanded clones.

TRBV24-1	TRBJ2-7	NA	NA	TGTGCCACCAGTGATCTGGGCACCTACGAGCAGTACTTC	CATSDLGTYEQYF
TRBV12-3/TRBV12-4	TRBJ2-2	NA	many	TGTGCCAGCAGTTTAAACACCGGGGAGCTGTTTTTT	CASSLNTGELFF
TRBV5-1	TRBJ2-3	TRBD2	NA	TGCGCCAGCAGCTTGAGTCTGGGACTAGCCTCTGATACGCAGTATTTT	CASSLSLGLASDTQYF
TRBV28	TRBJ2-7	TRBD1	many	TGTGCCAGCAGCACAGGGGGTATGGGGGAGGCCGAGCAGTACTTC	CASSTGGMGEAEQYF
TRBV6-2/TRBV6-3	TRBJ2-1	NA	NA	TGTGCCAGCAGTTACCCCAACTCAGGGTATCCGTTCTTC	CASSYPNSGYPFF
TRBV20-1	TRBJ2-3	TRBD1	NA	TGCAGTGCCTGGGGGACAGCCCTCGCCACAGATACGCAGTATTTT	CSAWGTALATDTQYF
TRBV21-1	TRBJ2-5	NA	NA	TGTGCCAGCAGCAAAAGGGCGGTAAAGACCCAGTACTTC	CASSKRAVKTQYF
TRBV4-1	TRBJ2-3	NA	few	TGCGCCAGCAGCCAAGATATTGGTCGAGGGAGGAGGGCAGATACGCAGTATTTT	CASSQDIGRGRRADTQYF
TRBV12-3/TRBV12-4	TRBJ1-6	NA	NA	TGTGCCAGCAGTTTTACTCATAGTCCGGATTCACCCCTCCACTTT	CASSFTHSPDSPLHF
TRBV5-1	TRBJ2-7	TRBD1	many	TGCGCCAGCAGCTCAAACATCGGGACAGTTAAGAGGGACGAGCAGTACTTC	CASSSNIGTVKRDEQYF
TRBV12-3/TRBV12-4	TRBJ2-3	NA	few	TGTGCCAGCACCCTTAGGGGCTCAGATACGCAGTATTTT	CASTLRGSDTQYF
TRBV10-3	TRBJ2-7	NA	NA	TGTGCCATCTCTCCCGCGGTGGCCCCCTACGAGCAGTACTTC	CAISPAVAPYEQYF
TRBV24-1	TRBJ2-3	TRBD1	NA	TGTGCCACCAGTGATTGGGGACAGGGATTCACAGATACGCAGTATTTT	CATSDWGQGFTDTQYF
TRBV12-3/TRBV12-4	TRBJ1-2	TRBD1	NA	TGTGCCAGCAGTGTCGGGACAGGGAGTACCTATGGCTACACCTTC	CASSVGTGSTYGYTF